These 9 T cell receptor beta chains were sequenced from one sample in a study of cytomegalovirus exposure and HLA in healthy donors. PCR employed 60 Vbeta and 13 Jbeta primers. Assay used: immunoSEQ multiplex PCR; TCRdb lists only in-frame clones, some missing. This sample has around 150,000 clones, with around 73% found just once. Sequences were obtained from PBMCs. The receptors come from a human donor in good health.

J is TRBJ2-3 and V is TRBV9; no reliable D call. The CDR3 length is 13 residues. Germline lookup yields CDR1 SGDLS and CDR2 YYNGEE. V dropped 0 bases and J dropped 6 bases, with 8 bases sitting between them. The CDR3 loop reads CASSVDEEDTQYF. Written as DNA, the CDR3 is TGTGCCAGCAGCGTAGATGAGGAGGATACGCAGTATTTT.

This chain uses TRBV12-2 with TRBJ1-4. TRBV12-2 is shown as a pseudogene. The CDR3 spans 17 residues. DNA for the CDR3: TGTGCAAGTCGCCCCCGCCCTGGGAGGGGAATTAATGAAAAACTGTTTTTT. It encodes CASRPRPGRGINEKLFF.

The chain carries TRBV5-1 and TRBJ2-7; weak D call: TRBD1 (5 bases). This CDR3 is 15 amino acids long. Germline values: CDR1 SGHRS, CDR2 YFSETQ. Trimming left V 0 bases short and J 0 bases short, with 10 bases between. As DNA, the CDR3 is TGCGCCAGCAGCTTGGGAGACAGTTCCTCCTACGAGCAGTACTTC. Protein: CASSLGDSSSYEQYF.

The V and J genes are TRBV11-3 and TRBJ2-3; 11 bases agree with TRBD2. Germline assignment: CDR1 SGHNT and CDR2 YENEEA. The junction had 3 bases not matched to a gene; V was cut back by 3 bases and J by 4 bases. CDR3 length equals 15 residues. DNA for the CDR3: TGTGCCAGCAGCTTTAGCGGGGGGGCCTCAGATACGCAGTATTTT. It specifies CASSFSGGASDTQYF.

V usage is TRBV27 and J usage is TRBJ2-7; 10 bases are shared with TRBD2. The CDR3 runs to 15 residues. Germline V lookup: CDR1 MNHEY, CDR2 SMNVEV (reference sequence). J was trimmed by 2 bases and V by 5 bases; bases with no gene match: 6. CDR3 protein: CASSPIAGGPYEQYF. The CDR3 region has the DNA TGTGCCAGCAGTCCAATAGCGGGAGGTCCCTACGAGCAGTACTTC.

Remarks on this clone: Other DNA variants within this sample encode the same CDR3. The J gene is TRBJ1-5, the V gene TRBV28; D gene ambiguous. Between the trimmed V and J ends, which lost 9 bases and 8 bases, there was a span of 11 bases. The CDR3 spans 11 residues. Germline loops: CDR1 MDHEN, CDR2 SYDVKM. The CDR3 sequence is CASSSPEPQHF. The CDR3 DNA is TGTGCCAGTTCAAGCCCGGAGCCCCAGCATTTT.

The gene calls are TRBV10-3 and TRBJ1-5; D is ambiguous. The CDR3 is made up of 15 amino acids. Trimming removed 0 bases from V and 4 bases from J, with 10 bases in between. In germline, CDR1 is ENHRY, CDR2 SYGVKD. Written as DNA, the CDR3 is TGTGCCATCAGTGAGTCGAGCCCAAGAAATCAGCCCCAGCATTTT. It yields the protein CAISESSPRNQPQHF.

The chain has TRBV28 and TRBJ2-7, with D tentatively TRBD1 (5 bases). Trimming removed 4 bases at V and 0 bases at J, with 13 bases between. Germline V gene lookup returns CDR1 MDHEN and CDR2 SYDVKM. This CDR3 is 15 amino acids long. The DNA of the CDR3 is TGTGCCAGCAGTTCCTCTGGTCAGGGCTCCTACGAGCAGTACTTC. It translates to CASSSSGQGSYEQYF.

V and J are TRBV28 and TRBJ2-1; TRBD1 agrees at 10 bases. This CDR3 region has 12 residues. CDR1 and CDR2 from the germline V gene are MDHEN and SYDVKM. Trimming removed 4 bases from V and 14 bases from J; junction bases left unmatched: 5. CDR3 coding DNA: TGTGCCAGCAGTTCCTCCGGGACAGGGGAGTTCTTC. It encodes CASSSSGTGEFF.